The clone carrying this T cell receptor beta chain is a singleton in its sample. Trimming left V 0 bases short and J 5 bases short, with 14 bases between. This CDR3 has 15 residues. Germline V gene data show CDR1 as SGHRS and CDR2 as YFSETQ. This entry belongs to a study of control samples from healthy donors and cancer patients. Assay used: immunoSEQ multiplex PCR; TCRdb lists only in-frame clones, some missing. The sample comprises 90,000 to 100,000 clones, 79% of which are singletons, and roughly a tenth rests with the top ten. This chain connects TRBV5-1 to TRBJ2-5, with D uncertain. The receptor's source is a woman in her twenties or thirties in good health. Sequencing was performed on blood. The CDR3: CASSLDSTAWETQYF. DNA of the CDR3: TGCGCCAGCAGCTTGGACAGCACTGCATGGGAGACCCAGTACTTC.